This TCR beta chain came from a study of blood T cell repertoires in COVID-19. Study details: Samples representing acute and convalescent COVID-19 were sourced from the United States, Italy and Spain.

The study drew participants aged about 18 to 95 years from approximately 25 US areas. The recovered donors of Cohort 3 showed two negative PCRs, clearance, or symptom resolution. CDR3 length equals 14 residues. Germline assignment: CDR1 MNHNS and CDR2 SASEGT. In the case of this clone: The junction and the germline gene differ at one end; a read error may be behind it.

Sequencing used immunoSEQ multiplex PCR; TCRdb keeps in-frame clones, though not all of them. The sample yields just over 300,000 clones, around 91% seen once. The sample consisted of PBMCs or T cells enriched from blood (not recorded which). The clonotype comes from a woman in her forties who had recovered from COVID-19. The V and J genes are TRBV6-1 and TRBJ2-7; TRBD2 might be the D (6 bases). CDR3 nucleotides: TGTGCCAGCAGGGAAGGGACTCTCCGGTACGAGCAGTACTTC. It translates to CASREGTLRYEQYF.